This TCR beta chain derives from a study of T cells in Graves' hyperthyroidism and ophthalmopathy. General study findings and limits: The model made its ophthalmopathy prediction, and onset followed a median roughly six months later. Most thyroid clonotypes that were expanded above 0.001 also turned up in blood.

V was shortened by 6 bases and J by 3 bases, with 16 bases between the two germline ends. The CDR3 sequence is 14 residues long. Germline V lookup: CDR1 SGDLS, CDR2 YYNGEE. Comments on this clonotype: Its antigen is unknown.

Template material for amplifying TCR beta CDR3 regions consisted of RNA transcripts. When the TCR CDR3 underwent first-round RT-PCR, the HTBI primer set was used. TCRdb passed the multiplex PCR reads through MiXCR, listing each CDR3 protein once. The profile covers hundreds of thousands of distinct CDR3 sequences, with approximately 15% appearing a single time and around 13% taken by the ten largest. Diagnosis rested on symptoms, serum thyroxine and TRAb, thyroid ultrasound, and orbital computed tomography. Extraction of PBMCs used around 9.6 ml of fresh peripheral blood. The TCR sequence derives from a man younger than 30 with Graves' ophthalmopathy. The rearrangement links TRBV9 to TRBJ2-7, with D unresolved. Sequencing was done on a sample of blood. CDR3 in DNA: TGTGCCAGCACCCCAGGTCTAAGTGGCTACGAGCAGTACTTC. It codes for CASTPGLSGYEQYF.